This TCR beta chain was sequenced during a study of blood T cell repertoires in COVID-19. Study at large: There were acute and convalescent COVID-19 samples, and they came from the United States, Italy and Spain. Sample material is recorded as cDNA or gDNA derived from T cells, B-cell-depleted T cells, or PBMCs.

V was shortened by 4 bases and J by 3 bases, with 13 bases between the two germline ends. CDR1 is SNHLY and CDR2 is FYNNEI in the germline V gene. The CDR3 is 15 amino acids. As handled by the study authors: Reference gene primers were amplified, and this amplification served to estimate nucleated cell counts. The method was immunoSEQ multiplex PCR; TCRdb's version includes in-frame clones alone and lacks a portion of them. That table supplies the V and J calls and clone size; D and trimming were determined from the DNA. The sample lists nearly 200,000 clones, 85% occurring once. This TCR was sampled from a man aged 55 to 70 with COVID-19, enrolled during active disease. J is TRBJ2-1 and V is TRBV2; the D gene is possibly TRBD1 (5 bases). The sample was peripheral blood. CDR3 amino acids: CASSGTTTRYNEQFF. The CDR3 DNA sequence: TGTGCCAGCAGTGGGACAACTACTCGCTACAATGAGCAGTTCTTC.